This T cell receptor (beta chain) came from a study of T cell changes during pregnancy in multiple sclerosis. Germline V CDR1 and CDR2: SGHTA, FQGTGA. V lost 6 bases, J lost 5 bases, and 13 bases lay in between. CDR3 length equals 14 residues. Clones were read by immunoSEQ multiplex PCR, and TCRdb kept only the in-frame ones, dropping some. The sample lists around 50,000 clones; around nine tenths were seen once. The material was CD4+ T cells from peripheral blood mononuclear cells, obtained after pregnancy. The receptor's source is a female donor in good health, enrolled as a control in a pregnancy study. J is TRBJ2-2 and V is TRBV7-3; D may be TRBD1 (5 bases). The CDR3, as DNA: TGTGCCAGCAGATGGGGCGTGGGGACCGGGGAGCTGTTTTTT. Its translation: CASRWGVGTGELFF.